This T cell receptor (beta chain) came from a study of shared clonotypes between healthy human individuals (TCRdb year 2020). Background on the whole study: Three men and a couple of women, aged 18 to 49 years, made up the cohort. For each donor, CD4 naive and CD4 memory were each run on three plates, CD8 naive on two plates, and CD8 memory on one plate. Different laboratories and diverse techniques were used to prepare libraries and sequence TCR repertoires, to increase sequencing depth and limit assay-specific biases. Between about 0.8 and 9 billion PBMCs per donor were obtained by leukapheresis. To estimate repertoire size and how much clonotypes are shared between individuals, the study performed deep sequencing of blood TCR repertoires from a handful of healthy adults.

Results the study describes overall, beyond this receptor: Compared with non-shared clonotypes, clonotypes shared by all four sorted-subset donors had higher generation probabilities. Based on pairwise subsampling, the degree of clonotype sharing among donors was expected to be affected by sequencing depth. Rarefaction of sorted-subset datasets indicated incomplete sequencing despite the large sequencing depth. Naive subsets generally had larger estimated clonotype richness than memory subsets. Sharing across four donors was observed for 5% to 6.5% of naive CD4, less than 4% of naive CD8, about 2.5% of memory CD4, and around 0.4% of memory CD8 clonotypes. Sampling was restricted to blood, and TCR repertoires in tissues likely differ from the TCR repertoires found in blood. Because the study included a small number of donors, the genetic and exposure-history diversity represented was limited.

For the CD8 naive samples, CD45RO-negative cells were positively selected for CCR7, yielding a CD45RA+CCR7+ population from which TemRA cells were excluded. Healthy HIV-negative adults with no recently reported acute infections or vaccinations were included as donors. Every donor was a Caucasian adult residing in Nashville, Tennessee, USA. Blood was collected by leukapheresis, and PBMCs were isolated by Ficoll-Histopaque density gradient centrifugation and then cryopreserved in liquid nitrogen vapor phase. Analytical flow cytometry was used to check the purity and quantity of every magnetically sorted T cell population. From each sorted fraction, genomic DNA was isolated and quantified by UV absorbance on a Nanodrop 2000c. Using the deep immunoSEQ assay, multiplex PCR amplified TCR CDR3 regions from genomic DNA. Extracted genomic DNA from each cell subset was spread evenly across all wells of several immunoSEQ 96-well plates, with each plate serving as a replicate. Each replicate PCR for sorted subsets received around 210 ng genomic DNA, equal to about 29,000 T cell genomes. Purified libraries were measured with a Qubit 3.0 fluorometer, size-checked on a Bioanalyzer 2100, and measured again with the KAPA Library Quantification kit. Every immunoSEQ 96-well plate was sequenced on a dedicated single-read 150-cycle Illumina NextSeq 550 flow cell. The study's processing was this. Because the immunoSEQ output held only junctional sequences and lacked quality scores, the filtering could not match the filtering applied to full-length reads. Sequences were annotated with PyIR, a Python wrapper for IgBLAST v1.9, and V/J genes and CDR3 were assigned using IMGT germline references. Any read was removed if the V/J assignment was weak (E-value above 1e-6), the CDR3 was missing, or the read contained stop codons, out-of-frame junctions, or ambiguous translated residues. V3J clonotypes were defined as sequences sharing an identical inferred V gene, J gene, and CDR3 amino acid sequence. To compute the percentage overlap between repertoires, the number of shared unique clonotypes was divided by the size of the smaller repertoire. Three approaches were used to assess repertoire richness: RTK rarefaction, the Chao1 estimator, and Recon v2.1 estimates of unobserved clonotypes. Generation probabilities for all TCRbeta clonotypes obtained by the gDNA method from a few donors were computed using OLGA. Imported from immuneACCESS, the table was reduced by TCRdb to in-frame sequences with V and J called. These copies leave out some clones; in studies compared against another copy, an unresolved V gene accounts for under half, and the cause of the remainder is not known. That table supplies the V and J calls and clone size; D and trimming were determined from the DNA. The table for this sample lists about 1.9 million clones; 93% of them were counted only once. About 1.6% of the sample is in the top ten clones.

A note on this clone: The specificity of this receptor is unknown. No per-base quality is available; no much larger clone lies one base away.

The CDR3 starts with the cysteine, ends with the phenylalanine, and has 13 residues. Of all the DNA, just the CDR3 is kept, 39 bases in frame from base 1. Deletion took 3 bases off V and 4 bases off J, with a span of 10 bases between the germline ends. Via the germline V gene, CDR1 is SGDLS and CDR2 YYNGEE. The specimen sequenced was naive CD8+ T cells from PBMCs. The cell subset or site label of this sample denotes: CD45RA+CCR7+. This sequence was found in a man between 18 and 29 years old in good health. Some clones in this sample may be carry-over from other donors' samples. This chain joins TRBV9 to TRBJ2-5, with an unclear D gene assignment. Read as DNA, the sequence is TGTGCCAGCAGCGCCCCGCCAGGAGAGACCCAGTACTTC. Its translation is CASSAPPGETQYF. This CDR3, with the reference TRBV9 and TRBJ2-5 proteins standing in past its ends, gives the full variable domain DSGVTQTPKHLITATGQRVTLRCSPRSGDLSVYWYQQSLDQGLQFLIQYYNGEERAKGNILERFSAQQFPDLHSELNLSSLELGDSALYFCASSAPPGETQYFGPGTRLLVL.